Reported below is one T cell receptor (beta chain). The antigen is undetermined. It was by 5' RACE with UMI labels that the TRB cDNA libraries were prepared. TCRdb reanalyzed the 5' RACE reads, giving one entry per CDR3 protein sequence and no DNA. The table lists 130,000 or so distinct CDR3 sequences. CD45RO-CCR7+CD27+CD95- defined naive CD8+ T cells. From germline, CDR1 is SEHNR and CDR2 FQNEAQ (reference sequence). CDR3 length: 13 residues. The entry originates in a study of CXCR3-negative and CXCR3-positive naive CD8 T cells. Regarding the study as a whole: CXCR3-negative and CXCR3-positive naive cells shared comparable TRBV-TRBJ usage, but memory cells did not. CXCR3-expressing naive cells carried TRB CDR3s more hydrophobic than those of CXCR3-negative naive cells. Similar levels of surface CD5 were seen between naive subsets; TCR strength was inferred from TRB CDR3 properties.

Input material: naive CXCR3+ CD8+ T cells from blood. Subset denoted: CD45RO-CCR7+CD27+CD95- naive CD8+ T cells expressing CXCR3 (TNR3+). The V call is TRBV7-9, the J call TRBJ2-2; TCRdb names TRBD2, which stays unverified in the absence of DNA. This sequence originates from a human donor in good health. Some clones in this sample may be carry-over from other donors' samples. The CDR3: CASSLIADGELFF.